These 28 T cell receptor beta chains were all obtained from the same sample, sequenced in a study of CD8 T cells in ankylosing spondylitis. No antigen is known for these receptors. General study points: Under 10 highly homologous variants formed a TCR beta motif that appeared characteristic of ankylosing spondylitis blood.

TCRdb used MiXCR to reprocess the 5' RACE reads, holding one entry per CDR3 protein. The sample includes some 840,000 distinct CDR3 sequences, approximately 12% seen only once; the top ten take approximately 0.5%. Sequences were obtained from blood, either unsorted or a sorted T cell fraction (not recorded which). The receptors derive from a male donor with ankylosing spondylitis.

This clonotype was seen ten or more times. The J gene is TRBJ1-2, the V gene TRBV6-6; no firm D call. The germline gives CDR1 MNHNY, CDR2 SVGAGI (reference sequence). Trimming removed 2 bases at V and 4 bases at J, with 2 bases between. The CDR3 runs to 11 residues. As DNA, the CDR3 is TGTGCCAGCAGTTACACCTATGGCTACACCTTC. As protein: CASSYTYGYTF.

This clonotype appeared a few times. The CDR3 nucleotides are TGTGCCAGCAGTTTACGTCCAGGGGTAGACTATGGCTACACCTTC. It encodes CASSLRPGVDYGYTF. The chain joins TRBV27 to TRBJ1-2; the D gene is possibly TRBD1 (6 bases). The CDR3 has 15 residues. The V gene lost 2 bases and the J gene lost 3 bases, with 13 bases spanning the gap. Germline CDR1 reads MNHEY; CDR2 reads SMNVEV (reference sequence).

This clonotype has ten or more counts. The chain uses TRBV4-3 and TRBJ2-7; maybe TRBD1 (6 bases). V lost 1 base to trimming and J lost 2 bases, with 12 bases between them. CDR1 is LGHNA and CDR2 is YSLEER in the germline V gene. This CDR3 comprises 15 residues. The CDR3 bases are TGCGCCAGCAGCCAAGTCCCCACAGGGCCCTACGAGCAGTACTTC. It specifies CASSQVPTGPYEQYF.

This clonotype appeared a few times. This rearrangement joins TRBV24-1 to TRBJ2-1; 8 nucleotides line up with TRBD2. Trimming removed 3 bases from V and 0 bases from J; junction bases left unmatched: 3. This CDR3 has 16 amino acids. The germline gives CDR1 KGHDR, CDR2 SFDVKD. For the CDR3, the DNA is TGTGCCACCAGTGATGGCGGGGGGAGCTCCTACAATGAGCAGTTCTTC. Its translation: CATSDGGGSSYNEQFF.

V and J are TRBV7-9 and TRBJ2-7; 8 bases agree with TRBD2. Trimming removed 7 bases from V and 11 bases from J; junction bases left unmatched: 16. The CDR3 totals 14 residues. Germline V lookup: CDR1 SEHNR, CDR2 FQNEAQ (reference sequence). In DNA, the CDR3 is TGTGCCAGCACCCCCGCGGGGGGATTCCTACGAGAGTACTTC. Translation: CASTPAGGFLREYF.

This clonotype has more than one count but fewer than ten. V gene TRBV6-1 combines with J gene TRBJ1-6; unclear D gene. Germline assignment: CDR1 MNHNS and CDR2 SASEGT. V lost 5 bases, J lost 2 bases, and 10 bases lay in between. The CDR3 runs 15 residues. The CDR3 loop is CASSPRDPYNSPLHF. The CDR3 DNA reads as TGTGCCAGCAGTCCCCGGGATCCCTATAATTCACCCCTCCACTTT.

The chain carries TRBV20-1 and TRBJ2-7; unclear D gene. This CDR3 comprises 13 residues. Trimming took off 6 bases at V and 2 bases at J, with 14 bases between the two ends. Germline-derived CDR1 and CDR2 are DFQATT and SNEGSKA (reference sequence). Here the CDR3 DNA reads TGCAGTGCGCGTGACCCTGGCCCCTACGAGCAGTACTTC. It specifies CSARDPGPYEQYF.

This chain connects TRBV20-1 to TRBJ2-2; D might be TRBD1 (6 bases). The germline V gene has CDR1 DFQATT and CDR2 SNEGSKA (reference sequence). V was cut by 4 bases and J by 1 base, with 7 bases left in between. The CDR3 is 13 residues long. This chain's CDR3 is CSATGVNTGELFF. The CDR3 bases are TGCAGTGCTACAGGGGTGAACACCGGGGAGCTGTTTTTT.

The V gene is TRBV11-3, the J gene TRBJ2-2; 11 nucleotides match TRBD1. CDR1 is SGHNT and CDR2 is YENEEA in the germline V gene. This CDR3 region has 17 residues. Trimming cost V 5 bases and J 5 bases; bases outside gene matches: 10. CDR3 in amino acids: CASSPGTGGVMTGELFF. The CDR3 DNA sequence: TGTGCCAGCAGCCCGGGGACAGGGGGAGTTATGACCGGGGAGCTGTTTTTT.

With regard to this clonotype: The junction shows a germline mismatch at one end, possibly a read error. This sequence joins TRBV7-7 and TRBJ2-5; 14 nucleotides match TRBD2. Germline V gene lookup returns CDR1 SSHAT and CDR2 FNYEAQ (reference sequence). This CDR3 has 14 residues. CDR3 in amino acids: CASSRTSGGQTQYF. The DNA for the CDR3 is TGTGCTAGCAGCCGGACTAGCGGGGGGCAGACCCAGTACTTC.

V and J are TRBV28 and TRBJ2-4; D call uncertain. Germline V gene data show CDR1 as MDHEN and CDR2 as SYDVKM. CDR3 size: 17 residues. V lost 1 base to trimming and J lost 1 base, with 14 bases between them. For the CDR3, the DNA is TGTGCCAGCAGTTTATTAGGGTCATTAGGGGCCAAAAACATTCAGTACTTC. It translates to CASSLLGSLGAKNIQYF.

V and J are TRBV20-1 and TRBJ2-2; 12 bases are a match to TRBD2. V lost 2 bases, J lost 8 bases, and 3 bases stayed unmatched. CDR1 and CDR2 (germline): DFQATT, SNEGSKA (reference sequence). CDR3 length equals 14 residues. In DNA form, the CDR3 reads TGCAGTGCTAGACTAGCGGGGGGGCGAGGGGAGCTGTTTTTT. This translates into CSARLAGGRGELFF.

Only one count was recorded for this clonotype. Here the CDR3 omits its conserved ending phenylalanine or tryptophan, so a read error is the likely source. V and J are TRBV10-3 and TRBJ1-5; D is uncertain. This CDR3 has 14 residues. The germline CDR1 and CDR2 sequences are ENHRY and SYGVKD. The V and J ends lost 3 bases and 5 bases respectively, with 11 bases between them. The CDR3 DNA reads TGTGCCATCAGTGAAGGGCGAGTCGATCAGCCCCAGCATCTT. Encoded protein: CAISEGRVDQPQHL.

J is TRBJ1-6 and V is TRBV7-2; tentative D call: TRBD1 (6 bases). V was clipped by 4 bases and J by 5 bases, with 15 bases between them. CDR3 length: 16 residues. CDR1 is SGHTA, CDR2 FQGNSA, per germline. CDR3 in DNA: TGTGCCAGCAGCTCCCTCGGGGGGGCCAATAATTCACCCCTCCACTTT. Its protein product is CASSSLGGANNSPLHF. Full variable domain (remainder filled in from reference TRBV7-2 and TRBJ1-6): GAGVSQSPSNKVTEKGKDVELRCDPISGHTALYWYRQSLGQGLEFLIYFQGNSAPDKSGLPSDRFSAERTGGSVSTLTIQRTQQEDSAVYLCASSSLGGANNSPLHFGNGTRLTVT.

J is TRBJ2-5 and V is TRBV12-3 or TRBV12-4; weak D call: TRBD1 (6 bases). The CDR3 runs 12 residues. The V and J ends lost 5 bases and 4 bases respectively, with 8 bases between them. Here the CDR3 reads CASSIRGETQYF. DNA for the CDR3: TGTGCCAGCAGTATCAGGGGAGAGACCCAGTACTTC.

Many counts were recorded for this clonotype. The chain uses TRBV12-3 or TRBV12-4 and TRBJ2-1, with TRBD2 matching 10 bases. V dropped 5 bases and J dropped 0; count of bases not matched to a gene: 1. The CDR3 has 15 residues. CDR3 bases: TGTGCCAGCAGTACTAGCGGGAACTCCTACAATGAGCAGTTCTTC. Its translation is CASSTSGNSYNEQFF.

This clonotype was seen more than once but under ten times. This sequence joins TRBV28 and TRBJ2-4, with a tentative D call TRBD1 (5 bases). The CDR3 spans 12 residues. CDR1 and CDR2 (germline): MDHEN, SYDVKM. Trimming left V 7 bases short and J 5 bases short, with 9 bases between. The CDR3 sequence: CASTSQENIQYF. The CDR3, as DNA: TGTGCCAGCACCTCACAGGAAAACATTCAGTACTTC.

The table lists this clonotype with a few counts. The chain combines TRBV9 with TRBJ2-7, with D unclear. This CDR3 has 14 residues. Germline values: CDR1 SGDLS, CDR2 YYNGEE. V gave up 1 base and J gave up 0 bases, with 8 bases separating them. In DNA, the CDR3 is TGTGCCAGCAGCGTAACGACAAACTCCTACGAGCAGTACTTC. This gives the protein CASSVTTNSYEQYF.

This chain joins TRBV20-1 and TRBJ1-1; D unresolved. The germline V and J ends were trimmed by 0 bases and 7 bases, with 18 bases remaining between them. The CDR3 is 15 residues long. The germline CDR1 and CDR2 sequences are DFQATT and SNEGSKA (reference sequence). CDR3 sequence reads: CSARDPTREILEAFF. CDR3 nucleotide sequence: TGCAGTGCTAGAGATCCGACGAGAGAAATCCTTGAAGCTTTCTTT.

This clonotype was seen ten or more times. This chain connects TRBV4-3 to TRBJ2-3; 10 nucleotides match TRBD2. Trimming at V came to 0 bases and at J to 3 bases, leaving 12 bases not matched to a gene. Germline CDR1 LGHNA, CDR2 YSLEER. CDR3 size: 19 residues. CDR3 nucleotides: TGCGCCAGCAGCCAAGATCTAAGCGGGGGGGGGCTTCGGACAGATACGCAGTATTTT. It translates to CASSQDLSGGGLRTDTQYF.

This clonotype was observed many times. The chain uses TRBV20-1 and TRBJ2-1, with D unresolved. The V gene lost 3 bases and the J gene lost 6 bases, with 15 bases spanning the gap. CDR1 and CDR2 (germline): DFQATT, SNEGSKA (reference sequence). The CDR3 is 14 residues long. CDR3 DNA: TGCAGTGCTAGTCGGAGTATAGGGTTCAATGAGCAGTTCTTC. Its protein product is CSASRSIGFNEQFF.

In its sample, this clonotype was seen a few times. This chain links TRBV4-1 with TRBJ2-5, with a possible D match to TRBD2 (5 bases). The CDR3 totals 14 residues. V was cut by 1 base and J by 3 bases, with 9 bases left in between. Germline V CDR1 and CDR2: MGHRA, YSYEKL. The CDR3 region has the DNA TGCGCCAGCAGCCAAGTCCGGGGAGAAGAGACCCAGTACTTC. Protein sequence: CASSQVRGEETQYF.

CDR3 sequence: CASSSTWRYEQYF. The CDR3 DNA is TGTGCCAGCAGTTCAACATGGCGCTACGAGCAGTACTTC. The chain links TRBV28 to TRBJ2-7; D remains unclear. CDR1 MDHEN and CDR2 SYDVKM come from the germline V gene. Trimming removed 4 bases at V and 3 bases at J, with 10 bases between. This CDR3 has 13 residues. The variable domain in full, with the rest retrieved from reference TRBV28 and TRBJ2-7, is DVKVTQSSRYLVKRTGEKVFLECVQDMDHENMFWYRQDPGLGLRLIYFSYDVKMKEKGDIPEGYSVSREKKERFSLILESASTNQTSMYLCASSSTWRYEQYFGPGTRLTVT.

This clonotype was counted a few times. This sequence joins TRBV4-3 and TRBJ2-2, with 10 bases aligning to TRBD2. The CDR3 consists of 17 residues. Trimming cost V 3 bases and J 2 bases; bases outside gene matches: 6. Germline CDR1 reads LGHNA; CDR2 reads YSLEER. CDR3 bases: TGCGCCAGCAGCCAGGACATAGCGGGAGGAAACACCGGGGAGCTGTTTTTT. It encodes CASSQDIAGGNTGELFF.

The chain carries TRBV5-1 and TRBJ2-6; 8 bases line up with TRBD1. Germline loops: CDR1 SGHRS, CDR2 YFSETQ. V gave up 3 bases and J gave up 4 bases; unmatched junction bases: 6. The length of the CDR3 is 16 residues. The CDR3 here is CASSSTGVRGANVLTF. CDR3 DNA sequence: TGCGCCAGCAGCTCGACAGGGGTGAGGGGGGCCAACGTCCTGACTTTC.

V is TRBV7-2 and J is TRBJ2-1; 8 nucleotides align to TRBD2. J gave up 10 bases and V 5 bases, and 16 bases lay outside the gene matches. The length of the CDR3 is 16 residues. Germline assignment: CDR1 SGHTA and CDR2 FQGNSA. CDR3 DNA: TGTGCCAGCAGCCCCAATGGGAATAGCGGGACGGGAGAGCAGTTCTTC. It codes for CASSPNGNSGTGEQFF.

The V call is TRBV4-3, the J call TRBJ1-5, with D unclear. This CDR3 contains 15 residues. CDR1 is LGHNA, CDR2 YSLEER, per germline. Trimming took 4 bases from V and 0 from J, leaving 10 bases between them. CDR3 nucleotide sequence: TGCGCCAGCAGCCCGGGCCGGTATAGCAATCAGCCCCAGCATTTT. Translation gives CASSPGRYSNQPQHF.

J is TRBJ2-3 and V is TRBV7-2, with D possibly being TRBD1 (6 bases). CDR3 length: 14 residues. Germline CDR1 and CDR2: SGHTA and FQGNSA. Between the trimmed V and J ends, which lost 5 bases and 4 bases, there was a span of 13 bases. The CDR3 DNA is TGTGCCAGCAGCCGGGGCCAGGGGCCAGATACGCAGTATTTT. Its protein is CASSRGQGPDTQYF.